A single sample gave rise to the 26 T cell receptor beta chains below, sequenced in a study of spatial heterogeneity in lung cancer. As for time point: sample taken at primary tumor resection. Extraction of whole RNA from tumor, nontumor lung or frozen PBMC preceded unsorted sequencing. TCRdb re-analysed the 5' RACE reads in MiXCR, keeping a single row per CDR3 protein. Here the sample spans some 83,000 distinct CDR3 sequences, 15% to 25% being singletons. The starting material was PBMCs, obtained at surgery. The receptors stem from a male donor with early-stage non-small cell lung cancer.

This clonotype has ten or more counts. The chain joins TRBV12-3 or TRBV12-4 to TRBJ2-3; D unresolved. V dropped 1 base and J dropped 13 bases, with 9 bases sitting between them. The CDR3 is made up of 11 amino acids. CDR3 nucleotides: TGTGCCAGCAGTTTAGATACTGCGGAGTATTTT. This translates into CASSLDTAEYF.

This clonotype has a handful of counts. This sequence joins TRBV30 and TRBJ1-2, with D possibly TRBD1 on 6 matching bases. Germline lookup yields CDR1 GTSNPN and CDR2 SVGIG (reference sequence). This CDR3 is built from 12 residues. The V end was cut by 1 base, the J end by 8 bases, with 11 bases between. The CDR3 bases are TGTGCCTGGAGTGGTCACAGGGAGGGCTACACCTTC. It codes for CAWSGHREGYTF. The whole variable domain, filled in from reference TRBV30 and TRBJ1-2, reads SQTIHQWPATLVQPVGSPLSLECTVEGTSNPNLYWYRQAAGRGLQLLFYSVGIGQISSEVPQNLSASRPQDRQFILSSKKLLLSDSGFYLCAWSGHREGYTFGSGTRLTVV.

The rearrangement links TRBV18 to TRBJ2-5; D might be TRBD1 (5 bases). The CDR3 sequence is 13 residues long. V was cut by 2 bases and J by 1 base, with 5 bases left in between. Germline V lookup: CDR1 KGHSH, CDR2 LQKENI. The CDR3 DNA reads as TGTGCCAGCTCACCAACAGGCCAAGAGACCCAGTACTTC. Translation: CASSPTGQETQYF.

This clonotype was observed many times. The genes are TRBV7-8 and TRBJ2-5; 9 nucleotides match TRBD1. The CDR3 is 16 amino acids. CDR1 SGHVS and CDR2 FQNEAQ come from the germline V gene. The V segment lost 3 bases and the J segment 4 bases; nucleotides outside the gene matches: 9. CDR3 sequence reads: CASSLVDRGAIETQYF. In DNA form, the CDR3 reads TGTGCCAGCAGCTTGGTGGACAGGGGAGCAATAGAGACCCAGTACTTC.

This clonotype was seen a few times. The V and J genes are TRBV7-3 and TRBJ2-2, with D uncertain. V was cut by 5 bases and J by 4 bases, with 11 bases left in between. Germline V CDR1 and CDR2: SGHTA, FQGTGA. This CDR3 has 14 residues. In DNA form, the CDR3 reads TGTGCCAGCAGCCGAGACCCTGGCACCGGGGAGCTGTTTTTT. This encodes CASSRDPGTGELFF.

This clonotype was counted a few times. The chain carries TRBV11-2 and TRBJ2-3; D perhaps matches TRBD2 (5 bases). The V end lost 2 bases, the J end lost 0 bases, and 9 bases lay between the germline ends. Looked up from germline, CDR1 is SGHAT and CDR2 is FQNNGV. This CDR3 contains 15 residues. CDR3 residues: CASSLRLLSTDTQYF. The CDR3 bases are TGTGCCAGCAGCTTACGACTACTTAGCACAGATACGCAGTATTTT. The full variable domain, rest sourced from reference TRBV11-2 and TRBJ2-3, is EAGVAQSPRYKIIEKRQSVAFWCNPISGHATLYWYQQILGQGPKLLIQFQNNGVVDDSQLPKDRFSAERLKGVDSTLKIQPAKLEDSAVYLCASSLRLLSTDTQYFGPGTRLTVL.

The J gene is TRBJ2-3, the V gene TRBV28, with a weak D call TRBD2 (5 bases). Trimming stripped 8 bases from V and 2 bases from J, with 11 bases between. The CDR3 covers 13 residues. The V gene's germline CDR1 is MDHEN and CDR2 SYDVKM. CDR3 protein: CASHASHTDTQYF. CDR3 nucleotide sequence: TGTGCCAGCCACGCTAGCCACACAGATACGCAGTATTTT.

The rearrangement links TRBV20-1 to TRBJ1-2, with 7 bases identical to TRBD1. The J segment lost 1 base and the V segment lost 5 bases, leaving 10 bases of the junction unmatched. The CDR3 has 15 amino acids. From germline, CDR1 is DFQATT and CDR2 SNEGSKA (reference sequence). The CDR3 protein is CSAYGQAELNYGYTF. CDR3 sequence (DNA): TGCAGTGCTTACGGACAGGCAGAACTTAACTATGGCTACACCTTC.

This sequence joins TRBV18 and TRBJ2-4, with D possibly being TRBD1 (5 bases). V shed 0 bases and J shed 2 bases, with 11 bases lying between them. CDR3 size: 16 residues. Germline CDR1 and CDR2: KGHSH and LQKENI. The CDR3 loop is CASSPPGQLTKNIQYF. The CDR3 DNA reads TGTGCCAGCTCACCACCGGGGCAGCTAACCAAAAACATTCAGTACTTC. Based on the CDR3 plus reference TRBV18 and TRBJ2-4, the full variable domain is NAGVMQNPRHLVRRRGQEARLRCSPMKGHSHVYWYRQLPEEGLKFMVYLQKENIIDESGMPKERFSAEFPKEGPSILRIQQVVRGDSAAYFCASSPPGQLTKNIQYFGAGTRLSVL.

This chain uses TRBV6-1 with TRBJ2-7; possibly TRBD2 for D (5 bases). The V gene lost 8 bases and the J gene lost 5 bases, with 13 bases spanning the gap. The CDR3 runs 12 residues. The germline gives CDR1 MNHNS, CDR2 SASEGT. The CDR3 here is CASQELGNEQYF. CDR3 coding DNA: TGTGCCAGCCAGGAGCTCGGGAACGAGCAGTACTTC.

The DNA for the CDR3 is TGTGCCAGCTCACCAAGAGAGGGAGCCCCTCGTCGGTACTTC. This gives the protein CASSPREGAPRRYF. The chain links TRBV18 to TRBJ2-7, with D maybe TRBD2 (5 bases). The germline V gene encodes CDR1 KGHSH and CDR2 LQKENI. CDR3 length equals 14 residues. With 2 bases removed from V and 12 bases from J, the gap between germline ends came to 20 bases.

This chain joins TRBV9 and TRBJ2-3; possible D gene TRBD2, 6 bases. V dropped 7 bases and J dropped 4 bases, with 16 bases sitting between them. There are 14 residues in the CDR3. Germline V gives CDR1 SGDLS, CDR2 YYNGEE. The CDR3 region has the DNA TGTGCCAGCTGCCCTCATAGCGGTCCAGATACGCAGTATTTT. Translation: CASCPHSGPDTQYF.

This chain connects TRBV2 to TRBJ1-5; 12 bases align to TRBD1. After removal of 8 bases from V and 5 bases from J, the junction contained 7 bases not matched to a gene. The germline V gene has CDR1 SNHLY and CDR2 FYNNEI. The CDR3 is made up of 15 amino acids. The CDR3, as DNA: TGTGCCAGCGGAGGGGACAGGGGGCCGGATCAGCCCCAGCATTTT. It translates to CASGGDRGPDQPQHF.

This clonotype showed up just a few times. The chain recombines TRBV10-3 with TRBJ2-1; unclear D gene. This CDR3 has 14 amino acids. Germline values: CDR1 ENHRY, CDR2 SYGVKD. Trimming took off 0 bases at V and 3 bases at J, with 6 bases between the two ends. CDR3 sequence (DNA): TGTGCCATCAGTGAGTCGACGGACTACAATGAGCAGTTCTTC. Its protein product is CAISESTDYNEQFF.

This clonotype has more than one count but fewer than ten. V usage is TRBV6-5 and J usage is TRBJ2-3; D is uncertain. The CDR3 has 14 residues. V was shortened by 6 bases and J by 4 bases, with 14 bases between the two germline ends. The germline CDR1 and CDR2 sequences are MNHEY and SVGAGI. CDR3 sequence: CASSPGSWADTQYF. The CDR3 DNA follows: TGTGCCAGCAGCCCCGGGTCTTGGGCAGATACGCAGTATTTT.

This clonotype was counted a few times. V is TRBV19 and J is TRBJ2-6; a weak D match, TRBD1 (6 bases). Trimming removed 10 bases from V and 2 bases from J, with 12 bases in between. The CDR3 spans 14 residues. Germline V gives CDR1 LNHDA, CDR2 SQIVND (reference sequence). The CDR3 nucleotides are TGTGCCATCAGCGAGGGGGCTGGGGCCAACGTCCTGACTTTC. It codes for CAISEGAGANVLTF.

This clonotype was found many times. The J gene is TRBJ2-1, the V gene TRBV29-1; D may be TRBD1 or TRBD2 (6 bases each). The CDR3 consists of 14 residues. CDR1 and CDR2 from the germline V gene are SQVTM and ANQGSEA. V was trimmed by 5 bases and J by 4 bases, leaving 15 bases between them. The CDR3 protein is CSVRQGGLYNEQFF. The CDR3 DNA is TGCAGCGTTCGTCAAGGGGGACTGTACAATGAGCAGTTCTTC.

The chain couples TRBV4-3 to TRBJ1-1; the match to TRBD1 covers 12 bases. The CDR3 sequence is 17 residues long. Germline V CDR1 and CDR2: LGHNA, YSLEER. Unmatched junction bases numbered 7, after V lost 4 bases and J lost 1 base. The CDR3 bases are TGCGCCAGCAGCCTCCAACCGGGACAGGGGGCGAACACTGAAGCTTTCTTT. It yields the protein CASSLQPGQGANTEAFF.

The gene calls are TRBV20-1 and TRBJ2-1, with 8 positions matching TRBD2. After removal of 2 bases from V and 2 bases from J, the junction contained 2 bases not matched to a gene. Germline CDR1 and CDR2: DFQATT and SNEGSKA (reference sequence). CDR3 size: 14 residues. The chain's CDR3 is CSARSGGTYNEQFF. The CDR3 nucleotides are TGCAGTGCTAGAAGCGGGGGAACCTACAATGAGCAGTTCTTC.

The chain has TRBV20-1 and TRBJ2-3; perhaps TRBD2 as D (5 bases). The germline V gene encodes CDR1 DFQATT and CDR2 SNEGSKA (reference sequence). The CDR3 is made up of 14 amino acids. V was shortened by 4 bases and J by 0 bases, with 11 bases between the two germline ends. CDR3 coding DNA: TGCAGTGCTACCAGCGGTGGTAGCACAGATACGCAGTATTTT. Translated, it gives CSATSGGSTDTQYF.

The table lists this clonotype with a few counts. V is TRBV20-1 and J is TRBJ1-2, with D unclear. Germline assignment: CDR1 DFQATT and CDR2 SNEGSKA (reference sequence). The V gene lost 6 bases and the J gene lost 8 bases, with 10 bases spanning the gap. The CDR3 extends over 10 amino acids. CDR3 sequence (DNA): TGCAGTGCGAGGGCAGTCGGCTACACCTTC. It yields the protein CSARAVGYTF.

The chain uses TRBV12-3 or TRBV12-4 and TRBJ1-5; TRBD1 matches at 10 bases. After removal of 1 base from V and 0 bases from J, the junction contained 6 bases not matched to a gene. The CDR3 totals 18 residues. The CDR3 DNA reads TGTGCCAGCAGTTTAGGGGACAGGGGACGTTATAGCAATCAGCCCCAGCATTTT. This encodes CASSLGDRGRYSNQPQHF.

This chain joins TRBV7-2 and TRBJ1-1; D is perhaps TRBD1 (6 bases). Germline CDR1 reads SGHTA; CDR2 reads FQGNSA. Trimming pared 5 bases from V and 5 bases from J, leaving 18 bases between. The CDR3 is made up of 15 amino acids. The CDR3 region has the DNA TGTGCCAGCAGCCCCCAGACAGGAACAGGGACTGAAGCTTTCTTT. It is translated as CASSPQTGTGTEAFF.

The chain employs TRBV11-3 and TRBJ2-3, with unresolved D. This CDR3 is 14 amino acids long. V lost 1 base and J lost 6, with 11 bases in between. The V gene's germline CDR1 is SGHNT and CDR2 YENEEA. The CDR3 is CASSLGQTGDTQYF. CDR3 nucleotide sequence: TGTGCCAGCAGCTTAGGGCAGACCGGGGATACGCAGTATTTT.

The genes are TRBV6-2 or TRBV6-3 and TRBJ1-2; D gene unclear. The germline CDR1 and CDR2 sequences are MNHEY and SVGEGT. The CDR3 runs 12 residues. Trimming took off 3 bases at V and 3 bases at J, with 5 bases between the two ends. The CDR3 loop reads CASSYSDYGYTF. CDR3 bases: TGTGCCAGCAGTTATTCGGACTATGGCTACACCTTC.

The chain carries TRBV18 and TRBJ2-1; D is perhaps TRBD1 (6 bases). The germline V gene has CDR1 KGHSH and CDR2 LQKENI. With 3 bases removed from V and 3 bases from J, the gap between germline ends came to 12 bases. The CDR3 loop spans 15 amino acids. CDR3 coding DNA: TGTGCCAGCTCACCCAGGACAGTTGGCTACAATGAGCAGTTCTTC. This codes for CASSPRTVGYNEQFF.